This is a list of T cell receptor beta chains from one sample in a study of blood T cell repertoires in COVID-19. This table comes from immunoSEQ multiplex PCR, and its TCRdb copy is limited to in-frame clones, with some not included. The sample shows about 250,000 clones, around 83% of them seen only once. The specimen was peripheral blood. The origin of the receptors is a man older than 75 with acute or convalescent COVID-19. Each CDR3 is given with its conserved first and last residue. The D gene is left open where the match is weak. A row's size may be missing; if present it is once, few, many or a size class.

d_gene,v_gene,j_gene,abundance,CDR3nt,CDR3aa
TRBD1,TRBV11-1,TRBJ2-5,.,TGTGCCAGCAGCTTAGACTGGCAGGGGGCACAAGAGACCCAGTACTTC,CASSLDWQGAQETQYF
.,TRBV19,TRBJ1-2,.,TGTGCCAGTAGTAATCCGCGGCTCGGCGGGTCCTATGGCTACACCTTC,CASSNPRLGGSYGYTF
.,TRBV25-1,TRBJ2-7,few,TGTGCCAGCCAGGGAAACTACGAGCAGTACTTC,CASQGNYEQYF
TRBD1,TRBV5-4,TRBJ1-5,.,TGTGCCAGCAGCCTCGACAGGGGCGACAATCAGCCCCAGCATTTT,CASSLDRGDNQPQHF
.,TRBV29-1,TRBJ1-2,.,TGCAGCGCCATGACAGAAAGCTATGGCTACACCTTC,CSAMTESYGYTF
.,TRBV18,TRBJ2-3,.,TGTGCCAGCTCACAGGGAGGCACAGATACGCAGTATTTT,CASSQGGTDTQYF
.,TRBV27,TRBJ2-6,.,TGTGCCAGCAGTTTCAGCTCTGGGGCCAACGTCCTGACTTTC,CASSFSSGANVLTF
TRBD1,TRBV5-1,TRBJ1-2,.,TGCGCCAGCAGCTTGACAGGGGCCTCCTTTGGCTACACCTTC,CASSLTGASFGYTF
TRBD1,TRBV7-2,TRBJ1-1,.,TGTGCCAGCAGCTTTCCCCGGACAGGGGAACTTGAAGCTTTCTTT,CASSFPRTGELEAFF
.,TRBV7-9,TRBJ1-1,.,TGTGCCAGCAGCGCCCGAGAGAACACTGAAGCTTTCTTT,CASSARENTEAFF
TRBD1,TRBV3-1/TRBV3-2,TRBJ2-2,.,TGTGCCAGCAGCTACAGGGGCGGCACCGGGGAGCTGTTTTTT,CASSYRGGTGELFF
TRBD2,TRBV27,TRBJ2-3,.,TGTGCCAGCAGCGGCAGGACTAGCGGGAGGATAGATACGCAGTATTTT,CASSGRTSGRIDTQYF
.,TRBV5-4,TRBJ1-6,once,TGTGCCAGCAGCTACGAAAGTAGCTCCTATAATTCACCCCTCCACTTT,CASSYESSSYNSPLHF
.,TRBV6-2/TRBV6-3,TRBJ2-5,.,TGTGCCAGCAGTTACTATGCTGCGGAGACCCAGTACTTC,CASSYYAAETQYF
.,TRBV12-3/TRBV12-4,TRBJ1-1,.,TGTGCCAGCAGCACGGGGGGGCAGGCTGAAGCTTTCTTT,CASSTGGQAEAFF
.,TRBV28,TRBJ1-6,.,TGTGCCAGCAGTTTACAGGGATCGCCCCTCCACTTT,CASSLQGSPLHF
.,TRBV13,TRBJ1-1,.,TGTGCCAGCAGCTTCCTGGACAGAATGAACACTGAAGCTTTCTTT,CASSFLDRMNTEAFF
.,TRBV2,TRBJ1-4,many,TGTGCCAGCAGGGAGACGGATACTAATGAAAAACTGTTTTTT,CASRETDTNEKLFF
TRBD1,TRBV29-1,TRBJ1-4,.,TGCAGCGTTGAAGACGGGACAGGGACCGAAAAACTGTTTTTT,CSVEDGTGTEKLFF
.,TRBV19,TRBJ1-6,.,TGTGCCAGTAGTGATGAGAGGAATTCACCCCTCCACTTT,CASSDERNSPLHF
TRBD2,TRBV7-3,TRBJ2-3,.,TGTGCCAGCAGCTTAACTGGTAGCGGGACTAGCACAGATACGCAGTATTTT,CASSLTGSGTSTDTQYF
.,TRBV9,TRBJ1-2,.,TGTGCCAGCAGCGCGGACATGGACTATGGCTACACCTTC,CASSADMDYGYTF
.,TRBV28,TRBJ1-4,.,TGTGCCAGCAGTTACTCCTTGACTGGCCAAGGAAAACTGTTTTTT,CASSYSLTGQGKLFF
.,TRBV29-1,TRBJ2-1,.,TGCAGCGTTGAGGTAGTAGGGGTCAGCTACAATGAGCAGTTCTTC,CSVEVVGVSYNEQFF
TRBD2,TRBV7-6,TRBJ2-7,.,TGTGCCAGCAGCTTAGGACCGGGACTAGCGGGGGGGCCGGGGAAGGGGTACGAGCAGTACTTC,CASSLGPGLAGGPGKGYEQYF
TRBD2,TRBV7-2,TRBJ2-7,.,TGTGCCAGCAGCGTGAAGCGGGGAGAGACCTACGAGCAGTACTTC,CASSVKRGETYEQYF
TRBD1,TRBV5-4,TRBJ1-6,.,TGTGCCAGCAGCCCGGGACAGGGGGCTGGAAATTCACCCCTCCACTTT,CASSPGQGAGNSPLHF
.,TRBV6-6,TRBJ1-4,.,TGTGCCAGCAGTTTCAGATCTGCAACTAATGAAAAACTGTTTTTT,CASSFRSATNEKLFF
TRBD1,TRBV30,TRBJ1-1,.,TGTGCCTGGAGTGATACTACAGGGGGGGCCACTGAAGCTTTCTTT,CAWSDTTGGATEAFF
TRBD2,TRBV5-6,TRBJ2-3,once,TGTGCCAGCAGCCCGGGACTAGCGGGAGCAGATACGCAGTATTTT,CASSPGLAGADTQYF
TRBD2,TRBV27,TRBJ2-2,.,TGTGCCAGCAGTCCCCGACTAGCGGGAGATACCGGGGAGCTGTTTTTT,CASSPRLAGDTGELFF
TRBD2,TRBV28,TRBJ2-7,few,TGTGCCAGCAGGCGGGAGGAGCAAAACGAGCAGTACTTC,CASRREEQNEQYF
TRBD2,TRBV27,TRBJ2-7,once,TGTGCCAGCGCCTTAGGGCGGGGGGGGAGGCGAGAGCAGTACTTC,CASALGRGGRREQYF
TRBD1,TRBV11-2,TRBJ1-2,.,TGTGCCAGCAGCACAGGACAGGCCGGCTATGGCTACACCTTC,CASSTGQAGYGYTF
.,TRBV19,TRBJ2-7,.,TGTGCCAGTAGTCCCATTTCCTCGCTCGGACAGCACGAGCAGTACTTC,CASSPISSLGQHEQYF
TRBD2,TRBV3-1/TRBV3-2,TRBJ2-5,.,TGTGCCAGCAGCCCCTTAGAGGTAGCGGGAGGGCCCGTTGAGACCCAGTACTTC,CASSPLEVAGGPVETQYF
TRBD1,TRBV6-5,TRBJ2-2,once,TGTGCCAGCCGACAGGGGGCAGTTTTCGGGGAGCTGTTTTTT,CASRQGAVFGELFF
.,TRBV9,TRBJ2-6,.,TGTGCCAGCAGCCCCTCGGCTGGGGCCAACGTCCTGACTTTC,CASSPSAGANVLTF
TRBD2,TRBV14,TRBJ2-2,.,TGTGCCAGCAGCCAAGGGGTCGGGACTAGCGGGGGCCCGAACACCGGGGAGCTGTTTTTT,CASSQGVGTSGGPNTGELFF
.,TRBV7-9,TRBJ2-7,few,TGTGCCAGCAGCTCAAGTCAGGGCTTCTCCTACGAGCAGTACTTC,CASSSSQGFSYEQYF
TRBD1,TRBV7-9,TRBJ1-1,.,TGTGCCAGCAGAAGACAGGGCGGTACTGAAGCTTTCTTT,CASRRQGGTEAFF
.,TRBV5-1,TRBJ1-1,.,TGCGCCAGCAGCACAGGAAGGAACACTGAAGCTTTCTTT,CASSTGRNTEAFF
TRBD1,TRBV28,TRBJ2-5,.,TGTGCCAGCAGCCTGGGACAGGGTCAAGAGACCCAGTACTTC,CASSLGQGQETQYF
TRBD1,TRBV3-1/TRBV3-2,TRBJ2-6,.,TGTGCCAGCAGCCAAGTGGTGTGGGGGACAGCGCGCTCTGGGGCCAACGTCCTGACTTTC,CASSQVVWGTARSGANVLTF
.,TRBV12-3/TRBV12-4,TRBJ2-4,.,TGTGCCAGCAGCACAGCCAGAAACATTCAGTACTTC,CASSTARNIQYF
TRBD2,TRBV5-1,TRBJ2-1,.,TGCGCCAGCGCCCGGGGGGGGAGCGAGCAGTTCTTC,CASARGGSEQFF
.,TRBV6-5,TRBJ2-7,.,TGTGCCAGCAGCTTGACAGAGGCCTACGAGCAGTACTTC,CASSLTEAYEQYF
.,TRBV3-1/TRBV3-2,TRBJ1-1,.,TGTGCCAGCAGGCCTACCATTTACCGGGACACTGAAGCTTTCTTT,CASRPTIYRDTEAFF
.,TRBV3-1/TRBV3-2,TRBJ1-4,.,TGTGCCAGCAGCCAAGATCTTTCTAATGAAAAACTGTTTTTT,CASSQDLSNEKLFF
.,TRBV3-1/TRBV3-2,TRBJ1-1,few,TGTGCCAGCAGCCAAGGGGGCCTAACCCATGAAGCTTTCTTT,CASSQGGLTHEAFF
.,TRBV12-3/TRBV12-4,TRBJ2-7,once,TGTGCCAGCAGTTGGGGCAGTGTGGGCGAGCAGTACTTC,CASSWGSVGEQYF
.,TRBV5-6,TRBJ2-7,.,TGTGCCAGCAGCTTGGGGCAGGGGGGTCCCTACGAGCAGTACTTC,CASSLGQGGPYEQYF
TRBD1,TRBV5-1,TRBJ2-1,.,TGCGCCAGCAGCTTGGCGGGACAGGGGACCAATGAGCAGTTCTTC,CASSLAGQGTNEQFF
TRBD1,TRBV18,TRBJ2-7,few,TGTGCCAGCTCACCACGGACAGGGGAAATGAACGAGCAGTACTTC,CASSPRTGEMNEQYF
.,TRBV19,TRBJ1-5,.,TGTGCCAGTAGTGGGTTGGGACAACGTAGCAATCAGCCCCAGCATTTT,CASSGLGQRSNQPQHF